The text below deals with one T cell receptor (beta chain). The antigen remains undetermined. This specimen belongs to a study of radiation and T cells in renal cell carcinoma. Regarding the study as a whole: In blood, top tumor clones expanded by 2 weeks, shrinking by 4.

The time point was: blood 4 weeks post-SBRT, at nephrectomy. Treatment in this sample: 15 Gy SBRT to primary tumor, nephrectomy 4 weeks later. Nephrectomy followed 15 Gy stereotactic body radiation by 4 weeks. Using immunoSEQ multiplex PCR, the repertoire was profiled, and TCRdb retains in-frame clones only, with some absent. Of around 100,000 clones in the sample, approximately 80% are singletons; the top ten hold under 8.5%. Per germline, CDR1 SNHLY and CDR2 FYNNEI. V gave up 5 bases and J gave up 2 bases, with 7 bases separating them. This CDR3 is 12 amino acids long. This clonotype originated in a man aged 55-75 years with renal cell carcinoma. The V call is TRBV2, the J call TRBJ2-7; D unclear. Sample: blood, taken from a patient whose treatment included radiotherapy and nephrectomy. CDR3 nucleotide sequence: TGTGCCAGCAGTTCTGAGGCCTACGAGCAGTACTTC. It encodes CASSSEAYEQYF.